Presented here are 20 T cell receptor beta chains from one specimen sequenced in a study of Ad26.COV2.S vaccination and SARS-CoV-2 variants. The repertoire was sequenced with immunoSEQ multiplex PCR; TCRdb's copy has only in-frame clones and lacks some. Here the sample spans roughly 380,000 clones, about 88% being singletons. The treatment denotes: roughly 18 received Ad26.COV2.S at low or high dose, single or two shots; 5 received placebo; per-sample allocation not given. Repertoires come from day 63 after the first vaccine or placebo injection. The specimen comprised peripheral blood, sampled in a trial of Ad26.COV2.S vaccine versus placebo. These receptors originate from a person between 18 and 65 years old who received the Ad26.COV2.S COVID-19 vaccine or a placebo.

The chain links TRBV6-5 to TRBJ2-1; D is perhaps TRBD1 or TRBD2 (5 bases each). CDR3 length equals 16 residues. Germline V gene data show CDR1 as MNHEY and CDR2 as SVGAGI. V shed 4 bases and J shed 4 bases, with 17 bases lying between them. The CDR3 DNA reads as TGTGCCAGCAGTTCCGGGACGCTAAAAATGTACAATGAGCAGTTCTTC. Residues: CASSSGTLKMYNEQFF.

This chain links TRBV3-1 (or the pseudogene TRBV3-2) with TRBJ2-2; weak D call: TRBD1 (5 bases). V was cut by 0 bases and J by 2 bases, with 7 bases left in between. Germline V lookup: CDR1 LGHDT, CDR2 YNNKEL (reference sequence). CDR3 length: 15 residues. CDR3 bases: TGTGCCAGCAGCCAAGAACAGGCCAACACCGGGGAGCTGTTTTTT. Its translation: CASSQEQANTGELFF.

To note about this clone: Other nucleotide sequences from this sample produce the same CDR3. The J gene is TRBJ2-6, the V gene TRBV5-1; no clear D. Germline CDR1 SGHRS, CDR2 YFSETQ. CDR3 size: 13 residues. Deletions cut 1 base from V and 4 bases from J, with 3 bases between. DNA of the CDR3: TGCGCCAGCAGCTTGCTGGGGGCCAACGTCCTGACTTTC. Translation gives CASSLLGANVLTF.

The rearrangement joins TRBV3-1 (or the pseudogene TRBV3-2) to TRBJ1-1, with a tentative D call TRBD1 (5 bases). The germline V gene has CDR1 LGHDT and CDR2 YNNKEL (reference sequence). There are 17 residues in the CDR3. Trimming removed 0 bases from V and 10 bases from J, with 24 bases in between. CDR3 sequence: CASSQDHLAVGTGVAFF. DNA of the CDR3: TGTGCCAGCAGCCAAGATCATCTCGCGGTGGGCACAGGTGTAGCTTTCTTT.

This rearrangement joins TRBV7-2 to TRBJ2-7, with 10 bases lining up with TRBD2. Losses at the gene ends were 1 base for V and 2 bases for J; bases not matched to a gene: 8. The germline gives CDR1 SGHTA, CDR2 FQGNSA. This CDR3 has 17 amino acids. The CDR3 DNA is TGTGCCAGCAGCTTAGAGTCAGGGACTAGCGTTGCCTACGAGCAGTACTTC. Residues: CASSLESGTSVAYEQYF.

The V gene is TRBV6-5, the J gene TRBJ1-1; D gene ambiguous. V was shortened by 2 bases and J by 2 bases, with 9 bases between the two germline ends. The germline V gene has CDR1 MNHEY and CDR2 SVGAGI. The CDR3 consists of 14 residues. The CDR3 DNA follows: TGTGCCAGCAGTTACAACCAGGACAACACTGAAGCTTTCTTT. The encoded protein is CASSYNQDNTEAFF.

V and J are TRBV4-1 and TRBJ2-7; D uncertain. The CDR3 consists of 16 residues. Germline V gene sequence: CDR1 MGHRA, CDR2 YSYEKL. V gave up 0 bases and J gave up 0 bases, with 12 bases separating them. CDR3 DNA sequence: TGCGCCAGCAGCCAAGAGCCAGGCTGGAGCTCCTACGAGCAGTACTTC. It translates to CASSQEPGWSSYEQYF.

Worth noting for this clone: The identical CDR3 is also encoded by other nucleotide sequences in the sample. The V gene is TRBV7-6, the J gene TRBJ1-4, with 7 bases identical to TRBD1. Germline CDR1 reads SGHVS; CDR2 reads FNYEAQ. The ends lost 6 bases at V and 6 bases at J; junction bases unmatched: 4. The length of the CDR3 is 13 residues. In nucleotides, the CDR3 is TGTGCCAGCAGTACTGACAGGGATGAAAAACTGTTTTTT. It specifies CASSTDRDEKLFF.

This clone appeared once. The chain links TRBV29-1 to TRBJ2-7; TRBD2 matches at 8 bases. Germline V CDR1 and CDR2: SQVTM, ANQGSEA. After removal of 7 bases from V and 6 bases from J, the junction contained 11 bases not matched to a gene. The CDR3 loop spans 13 amino acids. The CDR3 loop reads CSAPGSGRGEQYF. For the CDR3, the DNA is TGCAGCGCCCCCGGGAGCGGGAGAGGCGAGCAGTACTTC.

V gene TRBV30 combines with J gene TRBJ2-7, with D perhaps given as TRBD1 or TRBD2 (7 bases each). Trimming left V 4 bases short and J 6 bases short, with 16 bases between. This CDR3 region has 13 residues. Germline CDR1 reads GTSNPN; CDR2 reads SVGIG (reference sequence). CDR3 coding DNA: TGTGCCTGGAACGGTCAGGGGGGGTCCGAGCAGTACTTC. Amino acid sequence: CAWNGQGGSEQYF.

This chain connects TRBV2 to TRBJ2-7; D gene unclear. The CDR3 is 15 residues long. CDR1 and CDR2 (germline): SNHLY, FYNNEI. Trimming removed 6 bases at V and 3 bases at J, with 18 bases between. The CDR3 bases are TGTGCCAGCAGGATCTCCCTCGTACCGCGCTACGAGCAGTACTTC. Amino acids: CASRISLVPRYEQYF.

The chain combines TRBV5-1 with TRBJ2-3; 11 nucleotides align to TRBD1. Germline values: CDR1 SGHRS, CDR2 YFSETQ. This CDR3 is built from 15 residues. Trimming took 7 bases from V and 2 from J; bases not matched to a gene: 6. The CDR3 sequence: CASYGTGGPTDTQYF. The CDR3 DNA reads as TGCGCCAGCTACGGGACAGGGGGGCCCACAGATACGCAGTATTTT.

The chain uses TRBV27 and TRBJ1-2; D gene ambiguous. The CDR3 is made up of 12 amino acids. Germline V lookup: CDR1 MNHEY, CDR2 SMNVEV (reference sequence). Trimming took off 2 bases at V and 5 bases at J, with 6 bases between the two ends. The CDR3 region is CASSLRGYGYTF. The CDR3, as DNA: TGTGCCAGCAGTTTACGGGGATATGGCTACACCTTC.

This chain uses TRBV7-9 with TRBJ2-3; 10 bases map to TRBD2. The germline V gene encodes CDR1 SEHNR and CDR2 FQNEAQ (reference sequence). V shed 1 base and J 10 bases; nucleotides not matched to a gene: 5. The CDR3 is made up of 14 amino acids. CDR3 DNA sequence: TGTGCCAGCAGCTTAGGGGCTAGCGGGAGAGCGCAGTATTTT. It translates to CASSLGASGRAQYF.

The J gene is TRBJ2-1, the V gene TRBV18, with TRBD1 matching over 11 bases. This CDR3 comprises 17 residues. J lost 4 bases, V lost 3 bases, and 8 bases had no gene match. Germline-derived CDR1 and CDR2 are KGHSH and LQKENI. The chain's CDR3 is CASSPLGQGAIYNEQFF. CDR3 sequence (DNA): TGTGCCAGCTCACCCCTCGGACAGGGGGCGATATACAATGAGCAGTTCTTC.

This rearrangement joins TRBV9 to TRBJ1-2; 8 nucleotides align to TRBD1. With 3 bases clipped from V and 6 bases from J, the junction kept 1 base outside the gene matches. The CDR3 extends over 12 amino acids. The germline V gene has CDR1 SGDLS and CDR2 YYNGEE. The CDR3, as DNA: TGTGCCAGCAGCGGGACAGGGAATGGCTACACCTTC. This sequence encodes CASSGTGNGYTF.

This chain connects TRBV5-4 to TRBJ2-6, with D possibly matching TRBD1 (5 bases). The CDR3 is 14 residues long. Germline V gene lookup returns CDR1 SGHNT and CDR2 YYREEE (reference sequence). CDR3 coding DNA: TGTGCAGCAGGGAACCTTGGGGGGGCCAACGTCCTGACTTTC. Its protein is CAAGNLGGANVLTF.

The chain recombines TRBV28 with TRBJ1-2, with TRBD1 matching over 8 bases. Germline V gives CDR1 MDHEN, CDR2 SYDVKM. Losses at the gene ends were 5 bases for V and 8 bases for J; bases not matched to a gene: 16. CDR3 size: 16 residues. CDR3: CASSVLNSGGARGYTF. Here the CDR3 DNA reads TGTGCCAGCAGTGTCTTAAATTCAGGGGGCGCGAGGGGCTACACCTTC.

The V and J genes are TRBV4-1 and TRBJ2-3, with 10 bases matching TRBD2. Trimming removed 4 bases from V and 4 bases from J; junction bases left unmatched: 5. There are 15 residues in the CDR3. CDR1 is MGHRA and CDR2 is YSYEKL in the germline V gene. The CDR3 DNA sequence: TGCGCCAGCAGCCCAATAGGACTAGCGGCAGATACGCAGTATTTT. Translated: CASSPIGLAADTQYF.

The chain joins TRBV28 to TRBJ1-3; D is uncertain. With 8 bases removed from V and 0 bases from J, the gap between germline ends came to 11 bases. CDR3 length: 14 residues. Germline V gene sequence: CDR1 MDHEN, CDR2 SYDVKM. The CDR3 DNA reads TGTGCCAGCCGCTTTAAGAACTCTGGAAACACCATATATTTT. As protein: CASRFKNSGNTIYF.